These T cell receptor beta chains were read from a single sample in a study of shared clonotypes between healthy human individuals. Libraries were prepared by immunoSEQ multiplex PCR; TCRdb keeps only in-frame clonotypes and omits some of them. Seen here are about a million clones, around 77% observed once, and the top ten hold approximately 0.95%. The source material was memory CD4+ T cells from PBMCs. The receptors derive from a man between 18 and 35 years old in good health. Some clones in this sample may be carry-over from other donors' samples. CDR3s include the opening cysteine and the closing phenylalanine or tryptophan. The order of the fields is clone size, D gene, J gene, V gene, CDR3 DNA, CDR3 protein. D genes are given only for firm matches. A row's size may be missing; if present it is once, few, many or a size class.

NA | TRBD1 | TRBJ2-5 | TRBV5-1 | TGCGCCAGCAGCTCGGCGACAGGGGGAGAGACCCAGTACTTC | CASSSATGGETQYF
NA | NA | TRBJ1-2 | TRBV7-2 | TGTGCCAGCAGCCCGGTTGTTCTGAGGGATGGCTACACCTTC | CASSPVVLRDGYTF
NA | NA | TRBJ2-7 | TRBV5-6 | TGTGCCAGCAGCTTCGCGGGGCCTTACGAGCAGTACTTC | CASSFAGPYEQYF
NA | NA | TRBJ2-3 | TRBV10-3 | TGTGCCGGAGGCATAACCTCCACAGATACGCAGTATTTT | CAGGITSTDTQYF
NA | NA | TRBJ1-1 | TRBV4-3 | TGCGCCAGCAGCCAAGATTGGAGGAACACTGAAGCTTTCTTT | CASSQDWRNTEAFF
NA | NA | TRBJ2-7 | TRBV11-2 | TGTGCCAGCAGCTTATTAAGGGGTCTCGACGAGCAGTACTTC | CASSLLRGLDEQYF
NA | NA | TRBJ2-3 | TRBV5-4 | TGTGCCAGCAGCCCCTCGGGAGACCGCGGAGATACGCAGTATTTT | CASSPSGDRGDTQYF
NA | TRBD2 | TRBJ2-7 | TRBV28 | TGTGCCAGCAGTGACCTCAGGCGGGGGACCTACGAGCAGTACTTC | CASSDLRRGTYEQYF
NA | NA | TRBJ2-7 | TRBV29-1 | TGCAGCGTAAGGAGGGCGGGTTACGAGCAGTACTTC | CSVRRAGYEQYF
once | NA | TRBJ2-3 | TRBV7-2 | TGTGCCAGCAGCGTAGCCTTTATTAGCACAGATACGCAGTATTTT | CASSVAFISTDTQYF
NA | NA | TRBJ2-2 | TRBV19 | TGTGCCAGTAGTATACGGGGACGAGGGGATGCCGGGGAGCTGTTTTTT | CASSIRGRGDAGELFF
NA | NA | TRBJ2-3 | TRBV19 | TGTGCCAGTAGTTATGGCAGCACAGATACGCAGTATTTT | CASSYGSTDTQYF
NA | NA | TRBJ1-2 | TRBV25-1 | TGTGCCAGCACTCCGGCAGGTCGAGAACACTATGGCTACACCTTC | CASTPAGREHYGYTF
NA | NA | TRBJ1-2 | TRBV7-2 | TGTGCCAGCAGCTCACGACAGCAATCTACTAACTATGGCTACACCTTC | CASSSRQQSTNYGYTF
NA | TRBD1 | TRBJ1-4 | TRBV28 | TGTGCCAGCAGTCCCGGGACAGGGTTTGAAAAACTGTTTTTT | CASSPGTGFEKLFF
NA | NA | TRBJ1-1 | TRBV6-5 | TGTGCCAGCAGGTTGTCAGCCCTGAACACTGAAGCTTTCTTT | CASRLSALNTEAFF
NA | NA | TRBJ1-5 | TRBV6-4 | TGTGCCAGCAGGGGAATCGGCAGGGGTCAGCCCCAGCATTTT | CASRGIGRGQPQHF
NA | NA | TRBJ1-2 | TRBV9 | TGTGCCAGCAGCGCGGACGTGGGAGCTAACTATGGCTACACCTTC | CASSADVGANYGYTF
NA | NA | TRBJ2-1 | TRBV7-2 | TGTGCCAGCAGCTTGACAGGTTACAATGAGCAGTTCTTC | CASSLTGYNEQFF
NA | NA | TRBJ2-7 | TRBV7-9 | TGTGCCAGCAGCTTATCGGGGAGCGAGCAGTACTTC | CASSLSGSEQYF
NA | NA | TRBJ2-2 | TRBV7-9 | TGTGCCAGCAGCTTAGCCTGGGGTCCCGCGAACACCGGGGAGCTGTTTTTT | CASSLAWGPANTGELFF
NA | NA | TRBJ1-2 | TRBV10-3 | TGTGCCATCAGTGAGAAGGGAGGGTATGGCTACACCTTC | CAISEKGGYGYTF
NA | NA | TRBJ2-7 | TRBV7-8 | TGTGCCAGCAGCTTAGGAGGAAGATGGGCTTACGAGCAGTACTTC | CASSLGGRWAYEQYF
NA | TRBD2 | TRBJ2-2 | TRBV12-5 | TGTGCTAGTGGTTTGGTACTAGGACTAGCGGCCTCGAACACCGGGGAGCTGTTTTTT | CASGLVLGLAASNTGELFF
NA | NA | TRBJ1-1 | TRBV7-9 | TGTGCCAGCAGCCCAGCGAACACTGAAGCTTTCTTT | CASSPANTEAFF
NA | NA | TRBJ2-1 | TRBV5-8 | TGTGCCAGCAGCGGGTGGACTTACTACAATGAGCAGTTCTTC | CASSGWTYYNEQFF
once | TRBD1 | TRBJ1-2 | TRBV6-6 | TGTGCCAGCAGCAGGGGACAGGGCGGGATGGGCTACACCTTC | CASSRGQGGMGYTF
NA | NA | TRBJ2-3 | TRBV29-1 | TGCAGCGCGGTAGGGAAGGGGTCGGTGACAGATACGCAGTATTTT | CSAVGKGSVTDTQYF
NA | NA | TRBJ2-5 | TRBV7-2 | TGTGCCAGCAGCCCCAAGGTCGAGACCCAGTACTTC | CASSPKVETQYF
NA | NA | TRBJ2-5 | TRBV6-1 | TGTGCCAGCAATCTTGAAAGGCAAGAGACCCAGTACTTC | CASNLERQETQYF